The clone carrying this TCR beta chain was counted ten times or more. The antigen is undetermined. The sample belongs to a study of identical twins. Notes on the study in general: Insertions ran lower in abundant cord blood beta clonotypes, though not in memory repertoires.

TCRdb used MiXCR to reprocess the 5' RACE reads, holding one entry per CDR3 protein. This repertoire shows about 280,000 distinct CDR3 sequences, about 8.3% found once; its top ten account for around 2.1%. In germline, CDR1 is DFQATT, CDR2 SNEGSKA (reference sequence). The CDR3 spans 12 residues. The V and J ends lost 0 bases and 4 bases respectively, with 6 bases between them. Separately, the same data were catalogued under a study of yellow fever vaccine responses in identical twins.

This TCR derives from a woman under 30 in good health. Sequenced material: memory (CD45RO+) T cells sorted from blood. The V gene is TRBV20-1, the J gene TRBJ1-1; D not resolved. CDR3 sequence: CSARDPGTEAFF. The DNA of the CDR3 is TGCAGTGCTAGAGATCCTGGCACTGAAGCTTTCTTT.